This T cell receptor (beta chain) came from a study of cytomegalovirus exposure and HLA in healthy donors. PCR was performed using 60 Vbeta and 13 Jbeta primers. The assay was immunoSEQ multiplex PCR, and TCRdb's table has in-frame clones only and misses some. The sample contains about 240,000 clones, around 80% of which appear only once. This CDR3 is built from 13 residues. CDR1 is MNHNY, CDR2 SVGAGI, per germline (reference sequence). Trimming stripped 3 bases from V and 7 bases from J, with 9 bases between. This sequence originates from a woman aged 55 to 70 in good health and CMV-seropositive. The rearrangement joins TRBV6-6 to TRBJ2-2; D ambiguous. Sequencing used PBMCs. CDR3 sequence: CASSYDSNGELFF. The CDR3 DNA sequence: TGTGCCAGCAGTTATGATAGCAACGGGGAGCTGTTTTTT.